A single sample gave rise to the 23 T cell receptor beta chains below, sequenced in a study of blood T cell repertoires in COVID-19. Measured with immunoSEQ multiplex PCR; TCRdb has only the in-frame clones, and not every one. The sample records over 250,000 clones, roughly nine tenths being singletons. Sequencing was done on a sample of peripheral blood. Receptors were obtained from a woman aged 25 to 45 with COVID-19, enrolled during active disease.

To note about this clone: The same CDR3 also results from other DNA sequences found in this sample. The chain couples TRBV9 to TRBJ2-5; 11 bases line up with TRBD1. The germline V gene has CDR1 SGDLS and CDR2 YYNGEE. This CDR3 is 14 amino acids long. V was pared by 3 bases and J by 4 bases, with 2 bases of the junction left unmatched. CDR3 loop: CASSGGQGGETQYF. DNA of the CDR3: TGTGCCAGCAGCGGGGGACAGGGGGGAGAGACCCAGTACTTC. Complete variable domain (other parts from reference TRBV9 and TRBJ2-5): DSGVTQTPKHLITATGQRVTLRCSPRSGDLSVYWYQQSLDQGLQFLIQYYNGEERAKGNILERFSAQQFPDLHSELNLSSLELGDSALYFCASSGGQGGETQYFGPGTRLLVL.

The chain combines TRBV7-8 with TRBJ1-4; the match to TRBD1 covers 9 bases. After removal of 5 bases from V and 2 bases from J, the junction contained 3 bases not matched to a gene. Germline V gives CDR1 SGHVS, CDR2 FQNEAQ. This CDR3 has 15 amino acids. CDR3 bases: TGTGCCAGCAGCCTAGGGACAGGGACTAATGAAAAACTGTTTTTT. Protein product: CASSLGTGTNEKLFF.

This clone occurred once. V is TRBV11-3 and J is TRBJ1-2; possibly TRBD1 for D (5 bases). Germline V gene sequence: CDR1 SGHNT, CDR2 YENEEA. This CDR3 contains 12 residues. With 3 bases removed from V and 8 bases from J, the gap between germline ends came to 10 bases. CDR3 nucleotides: TGTGCCAGCAGCTTGTCGGGGGACGGCTACACCTTC. Its protein product is CASSLSGDGYTF.

The chain employs TRBV11-2 and TRBJ1-2; perhaps TRBD1 as D (6 bases). Per the germline V gene, CDR1 is SGHAT and CDR2 is FQNNGV. The ends were cut back, 1 base at V and 6 bases at J, with 9 bases in the middle. CDR3 length equals 13 residues. The CDR3 DNA reads TGTGCCAGCAGCTTAGGTCCAGGGGATGGCTACACCTTC. Translating gives CASSLGPGDGYTF.

The J gene is TRBJ1-5, the V gene TRBV21-1; no DNA check was done on the table's D call, TRBD1. TRBV21-1 is labeled a pseudogene. The CDR3 runs 15 residues. This CDR3 reads CASSKMGQRDQPQHF. The CDR3 nucleotides read TGTGCCAGCAGCAAAATGGGGCAAAGGGATCAGCCCCAGCATTTT.

V is TRBV5-1 and J is TRBJ2-1; 8 nucleotides match TRBD2. This CDR3 has 15 residues. Trimming cost V 0 bases and J 8 bases; bases outside gene matches: 7. CDR1 is SGHRS and CDR2 is YFSETQ in the germline V gene. CDR3 nucleotides: TGCGCCAGCAGCTTGGAGGGACTAGTCTCCCATGAGCAGTTCTTC. Protein sequence: CASSLEGLVSHEQFF.

The rearrangement uses TRBV11-1 and TRBJ1-1; no firm D call. V was trimmed by 3 bases and J by 0 bases, leaving 8 bases between them. The CDR3 spans 14 residues. Per germline, CDR1 SGHAT and CDR2 FQDESV (reference sequence). CDR3 nucleotide sequence: TGTGCCAGCAGCTTGGCAATGATGAACACTGAAGCTTTCTTT. Its protein is CASSLAMMNTEAFF.

The chain couples TRBV28 to TRBJ2-5, with 7 bases matching TRBD1. CDR3 length: 14 amino acids. V trimming: 5 bases; J trimming: 3 bases; junction bases outside the gene matches: 6. Germline V gene data show CDR1 as MDHEN and CDR2 as SYDVKM. Here the CDR3 DNA reads TGTGCCAGCAGTACCCGACAGGGAAAAGAGACCCAGTACTTC. Translating gives CASSTRQGKETQYF.

The table lists this clone with a count of one. The rearrangement joins TRBV18 to TRBJ2-3, with unresolved D. From germline, CDR1 is KGHSH and CDR2 LQKENI. The CDR3 length is 13 residues. V was pared by 2 bases and J by 4 bases, with 7 bases between. In nucleotides, the CDR3 is TGTGCCAGCTCACCAATTAAGCCAGATACGCAGTATTTT. Encoded protein: CASSPIKPDTQYF.

This chain links TRBV6-5 with TRBJ2-7; 16 bases align to TRBD2. V dropped 6 bases and J dropped 4; count of bases not matched to a gene: 3. The germline V gene has CDR1 MNHEY and CDR2 SVGAGI. The CDR3 runs to 15 residues. The CDR3 region is CASRGLAGGPYEQYF. CDR3 sequence (DNA): TGTGCCAGCAGGGGACTAGCGGGAGGGCCATACGAGCAGTACTTC.

The chain has TRBV5-1 and TRBJ1-2, with D perhaps matching TRBD1 (5 bases). The ends were cut back, 2 bases at V and 2 bases at J, with 10 bases in the middle. CDR3 length equals 14 residues. Germline lookup yields CDR1 SGHRS and CDR2 YFSETQ. The CDR3 DNA is TGCGCCAGCAGCTTCCAGGGATGGAACTATGGCTACACCTTC. Protein sequence: CASSFQGWNYGYTF.

This clone is a singleton in its sample. This chain connects TRBV29-1 to TRBJ1-1; 8 nucleotides match TRBD1. This CDR3 region has 13 residues. J gave up 6 bases and V 7 bases, and 10 bases lay outside the gene matches. Germline-derived CDR1 and CDR2 are SQVTM and ANQGSEA. In nucleotides, the CDR3 is TGCAGCGGCATAGGACAGGGTATATCTGAAGCTTTCTTT. Translated, it gives CSGIGQGISEAFF.

This chain connects TRBV19 to TRBJ1-4, with D uncertain. The germline CDR1 and CDR2 sequences are LNHDA and SQIVND (reference sequence). The CDR3 runs 13 residues. The V end was cut by 5 bases, the J end by 8 bases, with 12 bases between. CDR3 coding DNA: TGTGCCAGTAGTCCCGACTGGAGGGAAAAACTGTTTTTT. Residues: CASSPDWREKLFF.

V gene TRBV7-6 combines with J gene TRBJ1-2, with no clear D. This CDR3 spans 15 amino acids. Trimming took 6 bases from V and 6 from J, leaving 20 bases between them. Per germline, CDR1 SGHVS and CDR2 FNYEAQ. The CDR3 loop is CASRPDPFSRDGYTF. CDR3 in DNA: TGTGCCAGCAGGCCTGACCCCTTCTCGAGGGATGGCTACACCTTC.

The chain couples TRBV19 to TRBJ2-1, with 7 bases fitting TRBD2. Germline V gene sequence: CDR1 LNHDA, CDR2 SQIVND (reference sequence). V gave up 5 bases and J gave up 9 bases; unmatched junction bases: 10. The CDR3 spans 14 residues. The CDR3: CASSAYSPGGEQFF. CDR3 sequence (DNA): TGTGCCAGTAGTGCATATAGCCCGGGAGGTGAGCAGTTCTTC.

The rearrangement links TRBV28 to TRBJ1-5, with D tentatively TRBD1 (5 bases). From germline, CDR1 is MDHEN and CDR2 SYDVKM. This CDR3 has 13 amino acids. V was pared by 2 bases and J by 7 bases, with 9 bases between. CDR3 loop: CASSLQGGQPQHF. CDR3 nucleotide sequence: TGTGCCAGCAGTTTACAGGGTGGACAGCCCCAGCATTTT.

The V call is TRBV29-1, the J call TRBJ2-3, with D unresolved. Germline CDR1 reads SQVTM; CDR2 reads ANQGSEA. This CDR3 has 15 amino acids. V gave up 1 base and J gave up 2 bases, with 13 bases separating them. The CDR3 is CSVEGGSLSTDTQYF. Written as DNA, the CDR3 is TGCAGCGTTGAAGGAGGCTCTCTTTCCACAGATACGCAGTATTTT.

V is TRBV27 and J is TRBJ2-7; TRBD1 aligns across 9 bases. This CDR3 spans 15 amino acids. The germline CDR1 and CDR2 sequences are MNHEY and SMNVEV (reference sequence). V gave up 2 bases and J gave up 2 bases; unmatched junction bases: 4. CDR3 bases: TGTGCCAGCAGTTTACGTGGGACAGGGACCTACGAGCAGTACTTC. This sequence encodes CASSLRGTGTYEQYF.

The chain is built from TRBV6-5 and TRBJ1-2; perhaps TRBD1 as D (6 bases). The CDR3 spans 13 residues. The V and J ends lost 0 bases and 11 bases respectively, with 13 bases between them. Per germline, CDR1 MNHEY and CDR2 SVGAGI. CDR3 loop: CASSYSRGPEYTF. The CDR3 bases are TGTGCCAGCAGTTACTCCAGGGGTCCGGAATACACCTTC.

This chain links TRBV25-1 with TRBJ1-2; the D gene is possibly TRBD1 (6 bases). The V end was cut by 1 base, the J end by 3 bases, with 12 bases between. The CDR3 is 15 amino acids. The germline V gene encodes CDR1 MGHDK and CDR2 SYGVNS. The CDR3 DNA reads TGTGCCAGCAGTGAATTCGCAGGGGCCGACTATGGCTACACCTTC. This gives the protein CASSEFAGADYGYTF.

There are a few counts of this clone. This chain connects TRBV3-1 (or the pseudogene TRBV3-2) to TRBJ2-7; the match to TRBD2 covers 10 bases. This CDR3 comprises 15 residues. From germline, CDR1 is LGHDT and CDR2 YNNKEL (reference sequence). The ends lost 3 bases at V and 2 bases at J; junction bases unmatched: 4. CDR3 sequence reads: CASSHLLAGAYEQYF. CDR3 in DNA: TGTGCCAGCAGCCATCTTCTAGCGGGAGCCTACGAGCAGTACTTC.

The chain couples TRBV19 to TRBJ2-5, with 8 nucleotides matching TRBD1. Germline V gene lookup returns CDR1 LNHDA and CDR2 SQIVND (reference sequence). This CDR3 is 13 amino acids long. Trimming took 9 bases from V and 2 from J; bases not matched to a gene: 5. CDR3 sequence: CASTDRAQETQYF. Written as DNA, the CDR3 is TGTGCCAGCACGGACAGGGCACAAGAGACCCAGTACTTC.

The genes are TRBV7-9 and TRBJ2-5; D is undetermined. V was cut by 1 base and J by 5 bases, with 5 bases left in between. Germline CDR1 reads SEHNR; CDR2 reads FQNEAQ (reference sequence). The CDR3 has 12 residues. CDR3 region: CASSLVPETQYF. CDR3 nucleotides: TGTGCCAGCAGCTTAGTCCCGGAGACCCAGTACTTC.